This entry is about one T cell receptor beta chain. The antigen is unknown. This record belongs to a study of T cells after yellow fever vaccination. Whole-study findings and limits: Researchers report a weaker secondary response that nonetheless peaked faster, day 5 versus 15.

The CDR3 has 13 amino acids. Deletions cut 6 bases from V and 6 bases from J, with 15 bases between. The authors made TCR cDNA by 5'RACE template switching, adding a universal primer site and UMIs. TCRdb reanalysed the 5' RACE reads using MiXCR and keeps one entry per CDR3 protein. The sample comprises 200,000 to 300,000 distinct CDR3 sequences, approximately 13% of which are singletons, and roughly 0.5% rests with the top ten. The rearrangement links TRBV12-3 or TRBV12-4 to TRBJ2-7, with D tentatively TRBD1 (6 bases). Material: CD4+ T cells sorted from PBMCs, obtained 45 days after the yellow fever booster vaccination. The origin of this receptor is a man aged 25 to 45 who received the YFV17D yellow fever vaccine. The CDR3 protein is CASSKDSIGEQYF. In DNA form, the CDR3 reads TGTGCCAGCAGCAAGGACAGTATCGGCGAGCAGTACTTC.